Described below is a single TCR beta chain sequence and its context. As yet, its antigen is unknown. This CDR3 is built from 13 residues. V was pared by 0 bases and J by 4 bases, with 4 bases between. Germline CDR1 GTSNPN, CDR2 SVGIG (reference sequence). This record comes from a study of CD8+ T cells in alopecia areata. In the study overall: Treated patients were dosed with oral tofacitinib, taking 5 to 10 mg twice daily. Findings and limits, study-wide: Throughout tofacitinib, many expanded lesional clones continued to persist in scalp and blood.

cDNA serving as the sequencing template came from extracted, reverse transcribed RNA. Using immunoSEQ multiplex PCR, the repertoire was profiled, and TCRdb retains in-frame clones only, with some absent. The table lists 180,000 or so clones, approximately 52% of them singletons. Treatment specified: oral pan-JAK inhibitor, 5-10 mg twice daily. The chain carries TRBV30 and TRBJ2-6; D remains unclear. This TCR was sampled from a human donor with alopecia areata. The starting material was CD4+ T cells sorted from blood, obtained around week 55, from a patient treated with tofacitinib. The CDR3 sequence is CAWSVRGANVLTF. CDR3 DNA sequence: TGTGCCTGGAGTGTGCGGGGGGCCAACGTCCTGACTTTC.